Described below is a single T cell receptor beta chain sequence and its context. Trimming left V 0 bases short and J 5 bases short, with 13 bases between. Germline CDR1 and CDR2: SGHAT and FQDESV (reference sequence). This CDR3 comprises 15 residues. The source of the sample is a study of blood T cell repertoires in COVID-19. Clones were read by immunoSEQ multiplex PCR, and TCRdb kept only the in-frame ones, dropping some. The sample comprises 320,000 or so clones, roughly 87% of which are singletons, and 1% rests with the top ten. The sample taken for sequencing was PBMCs or T cells enriched from blood (not recorded which). The TCR originated in a woman aged 25 to 45 who had recovered from COVID-19. The rearrangement uses TRBV11-1 and TRBJ1-1; tentatively, D is TRBD1 (5 bases). The CDR3 spells CASSLAFQGGTEAFF. As DNA, the CDR3 is TGTGCCAGCAGCTTAGCGTTCCAGGGTGGGACTGAAGCTTTCTTT.